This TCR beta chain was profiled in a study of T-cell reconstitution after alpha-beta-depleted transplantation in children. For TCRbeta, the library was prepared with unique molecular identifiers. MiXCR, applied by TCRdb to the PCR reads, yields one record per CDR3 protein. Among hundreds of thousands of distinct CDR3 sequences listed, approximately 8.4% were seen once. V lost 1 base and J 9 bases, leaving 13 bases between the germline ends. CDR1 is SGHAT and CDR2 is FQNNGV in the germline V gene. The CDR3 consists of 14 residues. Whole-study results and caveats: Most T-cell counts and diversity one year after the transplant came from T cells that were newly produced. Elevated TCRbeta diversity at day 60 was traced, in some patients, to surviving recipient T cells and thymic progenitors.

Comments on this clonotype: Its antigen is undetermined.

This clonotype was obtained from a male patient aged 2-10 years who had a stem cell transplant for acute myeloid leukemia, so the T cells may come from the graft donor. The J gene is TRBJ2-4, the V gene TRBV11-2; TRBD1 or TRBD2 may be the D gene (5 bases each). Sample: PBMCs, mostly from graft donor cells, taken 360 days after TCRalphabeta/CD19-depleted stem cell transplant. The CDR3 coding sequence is TGTGCCAGCAGCTTAGGGCTGGGGACGGGCATTCAGTACTTC. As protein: CASSLGLGTGIQYF. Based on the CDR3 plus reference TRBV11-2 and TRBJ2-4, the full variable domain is EAGVAQSPRYKIIEKRQSVAFWCNPISGHATLYWYQQILGQGPKLLIQFQNNGVVDDSQLPKDRFSAERLKGVDSTLKIQPAKLEDSAVYLCASSLGLGTGIQYFGAGTRLSVL.